This TCR beta chain was found in a study of graft-versus-host responses after intestinal transplantation. The wider study: All recipients were given anti-thymocyte globulin induction, and tacrolimus and steroids were then administered for about three years. Broader study findings: Some GvH clones were seen earlier in gut or blood, suggesting intestinal origin.

CDR1 and CDR2 from the germline V gene are MNHNS and SASEGT. The CDR3 extends over 14 amino acids. The germline V and J ends were trimmed by 10 bases and 1 base, with 11 bases remaining between them. Sequencing used immunoSEQ multiplex PCR; TCRdb keeps in-frame clones, though not all of them. The profile shows some 27,000 clones, roughly 93% of them singletons. Regarding this clone: What it binds is unknown.

This specimen was PBMCs, taken 18 days after transplant. V gene TRBV6-1 combines with J gene TRBJ2-6; no definite D call. This TCR was sampled from a human patient who received an intestinal transplant, so some T cells may come from the graft donor. The CDR3 DNA reads TGTGCCACCACGCGGCCATCTGGGGCCAACGTCCTGACTTTC. As protein: CATTRPSGANVLTF.